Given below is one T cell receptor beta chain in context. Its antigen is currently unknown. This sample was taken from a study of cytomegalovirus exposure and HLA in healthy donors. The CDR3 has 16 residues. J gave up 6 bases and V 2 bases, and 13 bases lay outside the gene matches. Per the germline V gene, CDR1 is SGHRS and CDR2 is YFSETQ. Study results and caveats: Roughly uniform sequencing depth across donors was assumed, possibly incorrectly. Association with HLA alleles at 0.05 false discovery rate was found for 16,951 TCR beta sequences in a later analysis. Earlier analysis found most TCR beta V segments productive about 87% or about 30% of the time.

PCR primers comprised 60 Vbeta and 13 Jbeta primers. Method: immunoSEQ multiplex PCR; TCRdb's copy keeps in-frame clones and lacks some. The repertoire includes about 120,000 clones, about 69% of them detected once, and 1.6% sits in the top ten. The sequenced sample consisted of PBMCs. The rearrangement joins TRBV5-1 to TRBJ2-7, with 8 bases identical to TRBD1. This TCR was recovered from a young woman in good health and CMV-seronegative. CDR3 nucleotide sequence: TGCGCCAGCAGCTTAGTACTAAACAGGGGGTCGGGCGAGCAGTACTTC. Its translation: CASSLVLNRGSGEQYF.